This T cell receptor beta chain was captured by sequencing in a study of identical twins. Study-level findings and limits: The more abundant beta clonotypes in cord blood had fewer insertions, and memory repertoires did not show this. Sequences that were out-of-frame, alpha and twin-shared displayed an excess of low generation probability. Zero-insertion analyses could be partly confounded by invariant MAIT and iNKT cells.

In its sample, this clonotype was seen a few times. What it recognizes is unknown. TCRdb reprocessed the 5' RACE reads via MiXCR and lists one record per CDR3 protein. This sample has roughly 570,000 distinct CDR3 sequences, with 7.5% to 10% found just once. CDR1 is SQVTM and CDR2 is ANQGSEA in the germline V gene. The V end was cut by 7 bases, the J end by 0 bases, with 18 bases between. The CDR3 sequence is 15 residues long. These same data were also listed under a study on yellow fever vaccine responses in identical twins.

J is TRBJ2-5 and V is TRBV29-1; possible D gene TRBD2, 5 bases. This sequence originates from a woman under 30 in good health. The sequencing sample was made of PBMCs. The CDR3 DNA is TGCAGCGCCGAAGGACTTCCAGATAACCAAGAGACCCAGTACTTC. This codes for CSAEGLPDNQETQYF.